Below are 3 T cell receptor beta chains sequenced from a single sample in a study of blood T cell repertoires in COVID-19. The repertoire was sequenced with immunoSEQ multiplex PCR; TCRdb's copy has only in-frame clones and lacks some. The data contain 200,000 to 250,000 clones, just under 85% of them singletons. The sample taken for sequencing was PBMCs or T cells enriched from blood (not recorded which). Source of these receptors: a middle-aged man who had recovered from COVID-19.

The rearrangement joins TRBV23-1 to TRBJ1-5; D gene ambiguous. TRBV23-1 is an ORF, with its function uncertain. V gave up 0 bases and J gave up 7 bases, with 10 bases separating them. The CDR3 loop spans 14 amino acids. CDR3 sequence reads: CASSQSSGEQPQHF. Here the CDR3 DNA reads TGCGCCAGCAGTCAATCGAGTGGTGAACAGCCCCAGCATTTT.

J is TRBJ1-2 and V is TRBV2; D remains unclear. The CDR3 is made up of 16 amino acids. V gave up 4 bases and J gave up 3 bases, with 18 bases separating them. CDR1 is SNHLY and CDR2 is FYNNEI in the germline V gene. In nucleotides, the CDR3 is TGTGCCAGCAGTGGGGAGCATGCCCTCCCCTACTATGGCTACACCTTC. Its protein is CASSGEHALPYYGYTF.

This clone was found once. The chain is built from TRBV28 and TRBJ2-3; D not resolved. Germline-derived CDR1 and CDR2 are MDHEN and SYDVKM. This CDR3 comprises 13 residues. The ends were cut back, 5 bases at V and 2 bases at J, with 8 bases in the middle. For the CDR3, the DNA is TGTGCCAGCAGTGGGCATATCACAGATACGCAGTATTTT. Its translation: CASSGHITDTQYF.